What follows describes a single T cell receptor (beta chain). The antigen is undetermined. The CDR3 totals 15 residues. Germline CDR1 is SGHDN and CDR2 is FVKESK. The V end was cut by 4 bases, the J end by 3 bases, with 13 bases between. These data originate in a study of memory CD4+ T cells and cytomegalovirus serostatus. Single viable CD3+CD4+CD8-CD45RO+ cells were sorted as the memory CD4+ T cells. Total CD4+ T cells were enriched by CD4 positive selection. In the original workflow: Out-of-frame sequences were removed, leaving roughly 2,200,000 distinct TCRbeta sequences. Assay used: immunoSEQ multiplex PCR; TCRdb lists only in-frame clones, some missing. V and J calls and clone size follow that table, whereas D and trimming were derived from the DNA. The sample contains about 56,000 clones, 82% of which appear only once. Study results and limitations: Suggested: most of the CMV-linked TCR signature lies in CD4+ memory cells. CD4+ memory repertoires contained about 40% of the roughly 150 reported CMV TCRbeta sequences.

Sequencing was performed on memory CD4+ T cells from blood. The receptor comes from an adult in good health and CMV-seronegative. The V call is TRBV14, the J call TRBJ2-4; D is perhaps TRBD1 or TRBD2 (5 bases each). The DNA of the CDR3 is TGTGCCAGCAGCCCCTTTTCGGGGCGCAAAAACATTCAGTACTTC. Residues: CASSPFSGRKNIQYF.